A single sample gave rise to the 27 T cell receptor beta chains below, sequenced in a study of cytomegalovirus exposure and HLA in healthy donors. In the PCR, 60 Vbeta and 13 Jbeta primers were used. Libraries were prepared by immunoSEQ multiplex PCR; TCRdb keeps only in-frame clonotypes and omits some of them. The profile shows fewer than 250,000 clones, 75% to 85% of them singletons. Sequencing input: PBMCs. The receptors here all came from a girl aged 10 to 17 in good health and CMV-seronegative.

The J gene is TRBJ1-4, the V gene TRBV11-1; D unresolved. CDR3 length equals 13 residues. The ends were cut back, 5 bases at V and 8 bases at J, with 12 bases in the middle. The V gene's germline CDR1 is SGHAT and CDR2 FQDESV (reference sequence). The CDR3 sequence: CASSQVQTEKLFF. The CDR3 nucleotides are TGTGCCAGCAGCCAAGTCCAGACAGAAAAACTGTTTTTT.

The chain couples TRBV28 to TRBJ1-6, with TRBD1 matching over 8 bases. CDR1 is MDHEN and CDR2 is SYDVKM in the germline V gene. With 4 bases clipped from V and 6 bases from J, the junction kept 11 bases outside the gene matches. The CDR3 runs 17 residues. The CDR3 DNA follows: TGTGCCAGCAGTTCTAGACAGGGGTTTAGGGGTAATTCACCCCTCCACTTT. Its protein product is CASSSRQGFRGNSPLHF. Filled out from reference TRBV28 and TRBJ1-6, the complete variable domain reads DVKVTQSSRYLVKRTGEKVFLECVQDMDHENMFWYRQDPGLGLRLIYFSYDVKMKEKGDIPEGYSVSREKKERFSLILESASTNQTSMYLCASSSRQGFRGNSPLHFGNGTRLTVT.

The V gene is TRBV7-9, the J gene TRBJ1-3; maybe TRBD1 (6 bases). Per germline, CDR1 SEHNR and CDR2 FQNEAQ (reference sequence). This CDR3 is built from 19 residues. Trimming removed 5 bases at V and 0 bases at J, with 23 bases between. The CDR3 nucleotides are TGTGCCAGCAGCACCAGGGGTCTAACCACCCCGAGCTCTGGAAACACCATATATTTT. Translation: CASSTRGLTTPSSGNTIYF. Full variable domain (missing parts from reference TRBV7-9 and TRBJ1-3): DTGVSQNPRHKITKRGQNVTFRCDPISEHNRLYWYRQTLGQGPEFLTYFQNEAQLEKSRLLSDRFSAERPKGSFSTLEIQRTEQGDSAMYLCASSTRGLTTPSSGNTIYFGEGSWLTVV.

This clone was counted a single time. The rearrangement uses TRBV5-1 and TRBJ2-5; possible D gene TRBD1, 5 bases. Germline loops: CDR1 SGHRS, CDR2 YFSETQ. The CDR3 is 15 amino acids. V was pared by 0 bases and J by 1 base, with 10 bases between. CDR3 coding DNA: TGCGCCAGCAGCTTGGGGCAAGGGGTCCAAGAGACCCAGTACTTC. This gives the protein CASSLGQGVQETQYF.

This chain connects TRBV7-2 to TRBJ1-1; D is undetermined. Germline V lookup: CDR1 SGHTA, CDR2 FQGNSA. The CDR3 is 15 amino acids. V was shortened by 3 bases and J by 5 bases, with 16 bases between the two germline ends. CDR3 nucleotide sequence: TGTGCCAGCAGCTTCTCCGTGGGTCGAGGGACTGAAGCTTTCTTT. This gives the protein CASSFSVGRGTEAFF.

The genes are TRBV30 and TRBJ1-5; TRBD1 matches 7 bases. This CDR3 spans 14 amino acids. V trimming: 4 bases; J trimming: 6 bases; junction bases outside the gene matches: 9. Germline V gene lookup returns CDR1 GTSNPN and CDR2 SVGIG (reference sequence). CDR3 nucleotides: TGTGCCTGGACCCACAGGGGAGGAGGTCAGCCCCAGCATTTT. Translating it yields CAWTHRGGGQPQHF. Together with reference TRBV30 and TRBJ1-5, the CDR3 gives the full variable domain: SQTIHQWPATLVQPVGSPLSLECTVEGTSNPNLYWYRQAAGRGLQLLFYSVGIGQISSEVPQNLSASRPQDRQFILSSKKLLLSDSGFYLCAWTHRGGGQPQHFGDGTRLSIL.

V usage is TRBV30 and J usage is TRBJ1-1, with a tentative D call TRBD1 (5 bases). CDR1 GTSNPN and CDR2 SVGIG come from the germline V gene (reference sequence). The V end was cut by 4 bases, the J end by 8 bases, with 11 bases between. CDR3 size: 11 residues. The CDR3 coding sequence is TGTGCCTGGAATCAGGGTTTCGAAGCTTTCTTT. This encodes CAWNQGFEAFF.

The genes are TRBV7-8 and TRBJ1-1; possible D gene TRBD1, 6 bases. V was trimmed by 4 bases and J by 2 bases, leaving 14 bases between them. This CDR3 comprises 15 residues. Germline assignment: CDR1 SGHVS and CDR2 FQNEAQ. CDR3 coding DNA: TGTGCCAGCAGCTCAAAGGACAGCCTTAACACTGAAGCTTTCTTT. Encoded protein: CASSSKDSLNTEAFF.

V and J are TRBV5-4 and TRBJ1-5; D not resolved. In germline, CDR1 is SGHNT, CDR2 YYREEE (reference sequence). Trimming removed 2 bases at V and 4 bases at J, with 25 bases between. The CDR3 covers 19 residues. The CDR3: CASSLIRIKSRLLNQPQHF. The CDR3, as DNA: TGTGCCAGCAGCTTAATACGTATTAAATCCAGGCTCCTAAATCAGCCCCAGCATTTT. Supplemented by reference TRBV5-4 and TRBJ1-5, the full variable domain reads ETGVTQSPTHLIKTRGQQVTLRCSSQSGHNTVSWYQQALGQGPQFIFQYYREEENGRGNFPPRFSGLQFPNYSSELNVNALELDDSALYLCASSLIRIKSRLLNQPQHFGDGTRLSIL.

V gene TRBV30 combines with J gene TRBJ1-2, with D possibly TRBD1 on 6 matching bases. Looked up from germline, CDR1 is GTSNPN and CDR2 is SVGIG (reference sequence). The V gene lost 2 bases and the J gene lost 4 bases, with 14 bases spanning the gap. The CDR3 covers 14 residues. CDR3 region: CAWSTLQGSYGYTF. CDR3 coding DNA: TGTGCCTGGAGTACACTACAGGGTAGCTATGGCTACACCTTC.

This rearrangement joins TRBV28 to TRBJ2-1, with 9 positions matching TRBD2. Germline CDR1 and CDR2: MDHEN and SYDVKM. The CDR3 length is 15 residues. The trim removed 2 bases at V and 4 bases at J, leaving 3 bases unmatched. The CDR3 reads CASSLETSGYNEQFF. As DNA, the CDR3 is TGTGCCAGCAGTTTAGAGACTAGCGGTTACAATGAGCAGTTCTTC.

This chain joins TRBV20-1 and TRBJ2-1; maybe TRBD2 (5 bases). CDR1 and CDR2 (germline): DFQATT, SNEGSKA (reference sequence). The CDR3 is 11 amino acids. V gave up 7 bases and J gave up 8 bases, with 12 bases separating them. The CDR3 DNA is TGCAGTGGTGATGTGAGGGATGAGCAGTTCTTC. Translating it yields CSGDVRDEQFF.

The chain uses TRBV7-9 and TRBJ2-1; D gene unclear. The CDR3 totals 13 residues. The germline CDR1 and CDR2 sequences are SEHNR and FQNEAQ (reference sequence). The CDR3 region is CADTDLSYNEQFF. Here the CDR3 DNA reads TGTGCTGATACTGATCTCTCCTACAATGAGCAGTTCTTC.

This clone came up once. This rearrangement joins TRBV7-3 to TRBJ2-1, with D uncertain. Germline V gene data show CDR1 as SGHTA and CDR2 as FQGTGA. Deletions cut 5 bases from V and 6 bases from J, with 14 bases between. CDR3 length: 14 amino acids. The CDR3 DNA reads TGTGCCAGCAGCCTCATCCCAGGTATCAATGAGCAGTTCTTC. Its translation: CASSLIPGINEQFF.

The chain combines TRBV11-2 with TRBJ1-1, with a tentative D call TRBD1 (5 bases). The CDR3 covers 15 residues. Looked up from germline, CDR1 is SGHAT and CDR2 is FQNNGV. Trimming shortened V by 0 bases and J by 2 bases, and 10 bases separated the two germline ends. The CDR3 nucleotides read TGTGCCAGCAGCTTAGATCCCGACAGTAACACTGAAGCTTTCTTT. Translated: CASSLDPDSNTEAFF.

The rearrangement joins TRBV25-1 to TRBJ1-1, with 11 positions matching TRBD1. Germline V CDR1 and CDR2: MGHDK, SYGVNS. The V segment lost 5 bases and the J segment 3 bases; nucleotides outside the gene matches: 8. CDR3 length equals 16 residues. CDR3: CASSPGTGGGDTEAFF. The CDR3 DNA reads TGTGCCAGCAGTCCGGGGACAGGGGGAGGGGACACTGAAGCTTTCTTT.

This sequence joins TRBV5-1 and TRBJ2-7, with TRBD2 matching over 8 bases. The germline gives CDR1 SGHRS, CDR2 YFSETQ. After removal of 0 bases from V and 0 bases from J, the junction contained 2 bases not matched to a gene. The CDR3 is made up of 15 amino acids. In DNA form, the CDR3 reads TGCGCCAGCAGCTTGGGGGGGACTAGCTCCTACGAGCAGTACTTC. Translation: CASSLGGTSSYEQYF.

The V call is TRBV4-1, the J call TRBJ2-5; a possible D gene is TRBD1 (6 bases). The DNA end favors TRBJ2-7, so the J call may be wrong. From germline, CDR1 is MGHRA and CDR2 YSYEKL. There are 15 residues in the CDR3. The CDR3 nucleotides are TGCGCCAGCAGCCAAGTTCAGGGGCCCTCCTACGAGCAGTACTTC. This sequence encodes CASSQVQGPSYEQYF.

CDR3 nucleotide sequence: TGTGCCAGCAGCCCATCAGGATACGAGCAGTACTTC. It specifies CASSPSGYEQYF. The V call is TRBV7-9, the J call TRBJ2-7; D is ambiguous. The germline CDR1 and CDR2 sequences are SEHNR and FQNEAQ (reference sequence). V was cut by 5 bases and J by 4 bases, with 9 bases left in between. This CDR3 is 12 amino acids long.

The rearrangement joins TRBV11-2 to TRBJ2-7; D gene unclear. With 2 bases removed from V and 5 bases from J, the gap between germline ends came to 10 bases. Germline CDR1 and CDR2: SGHAT and FQNNGV. The CDR3 loop spans 13 amino acids. In DNA form, the CDR3 reads TGTGCCAGCAGCTTAAGTATAGTCGACGAGCAGTACTTC. It is translated as CASSLSIVDEQYF.

The gene calls are TRBV30 and TRBJ2-5, with D possibly being TRBD1 (7 bases). The end of the DNA is better explained by TRBJ2-7, so the J call may be wrong. The CDR3 contains 14 residues. Per the germline V gene, CDR1 is GTSNPN and CDR2 is SVGIG (reference sequence). CDR3 sequence: CAWSVLGRGDEQYF. In nucleotides, the CDR3 is TGTGCCTGGAGTGTACTGGGCAGGGGGGACGAGCAGTACTTC.

The chain is built from TRBV2 and TRBJ1-5, with 8 positions matching TRBD1. The CDR3 has 15 amino acids. Unmatched junction bases numbered 7, after V lost 7 bases and J lost 2 bases. Germline CDR1 SNHLY, CDR2 FYNNEI. The CDR3 region has the DNA TGTGCCAGCAATCCGGGACAGGCGGGCAATCAGCCCCAGCATTTT. Translated, it gives CASNPGQAGNQPQHF.

The V call is TRBV6-1, the J call TRBJ1-1; D not resolved. Trimming removed 1 base from V and 0 bases from J, with 12 bases in between. Germline V gene lookup returns CDR1 MNHNS and CDR2 SASEGT. This CDR3 spans 16 amino acids. CDR3 in DNA: TGTGCCAGCAGTGAAGGCCCTTATAACATGAACACTGAAGCTTTCTTT. Its protein is CASSEGPYNMNTEAFF.

This clone was seen a single time. The chain employs TRBV29-1 and TRBJ2-7; D is perhaps TRBD1 (5 bases). In germline, CDR1 is SQVTM, CDR2 ANQGSEA. Trimming took off 5 bases at V and 6 bases at J, with 14 bases between the two ends. This CDR3 has 12 amino acids. CDR3 region: CSVRQNPREQYF. DNA of the CDR3: TGCAGCGTTAGACAGAACCCTCGCGAGCAGTACTTC.

The rearrangement links TRBV10-3 to TRBJ2-7; D may be TRBD2 (6 bases). CDR3 size: 14 residues. Per germline, CDR1 ENHRY and CDR2 SYGVKD. The germline V and J ends were trimmed by 0 bases and 3 bases, with 9 bases remaining between them. The DNA for the CDR3 is TGTGCCATCAGTGAGTCGACTAGAGTCTACGAGCAGTACTTC. It codes for CAISESTRVYEQYF.

The J gene is TRBJ2-7, the V gene TRBV7-3, with 12 bases identical to TRBD2. This CDR3 is built from 17 residues. CDR1 and CDR2 (germline): SGHTA, FQGTGA. J gave up 3 bases and V 2 bases, and 8 bases lay outside the gene matches. CDR3 DNA sequence: TGTGCCAGCAGCTTACGGACTAGCGGGGCCCAAGACTACGAGCAGTACTTC. It encodes CASSLRTSGAQDYEQYF.

The rearrangement links TRBV5-1 to TRBJ1-2; TRBD1 agrees at 9 bases. The CDR3 contains 14 residues. J was trimmed by 4 bases and V by 6 bases; bases with no gene match: 7. Germline CDR1 is SGHRS and CDR2 is YFSETQ. In DNA, the CDR3 is TGCGCCAGCACCCTAGGGGACAGGGCCTATGGCTACACCTTC. Its protein product is CASTLGDRAYGYTF.